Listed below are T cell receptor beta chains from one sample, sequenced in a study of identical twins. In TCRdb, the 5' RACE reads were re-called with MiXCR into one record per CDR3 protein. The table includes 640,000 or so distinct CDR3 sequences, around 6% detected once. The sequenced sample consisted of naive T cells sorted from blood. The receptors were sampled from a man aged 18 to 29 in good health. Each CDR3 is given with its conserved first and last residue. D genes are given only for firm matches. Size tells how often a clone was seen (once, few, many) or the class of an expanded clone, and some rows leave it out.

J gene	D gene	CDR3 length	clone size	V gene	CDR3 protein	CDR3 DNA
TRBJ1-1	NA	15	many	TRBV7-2	CASSLLRTVSTEAFF	TGTGCCAGCAGCCTTCTCAGGACAGTTTCCACTGAAGCTTTCTTT
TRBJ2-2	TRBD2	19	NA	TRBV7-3	CASSSGLAGVPSNTGELFF	TGTGCCAGCAGCTCGGGACTAGCGGGAGTTCCCTCGAACACCGGGGAGCTGTTTTTT
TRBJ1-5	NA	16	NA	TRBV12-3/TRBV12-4	CASSFRGGISNQPQHF	TGTGCCAGCAGTTTTAGGGGAGGGATCAGCAATCAGCCCCAGCATTTT
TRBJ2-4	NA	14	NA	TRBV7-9	CASSLALERDIQYF	TGTGCCAGCAGCTTAGCGCTTGAAAGGGACATTCAGTACTTC
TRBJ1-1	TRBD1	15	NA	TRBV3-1	CASSLRDRWDAEAFF	TGTGCCAGCAGCCTTCGGGACAGGTGGGACGCTGAAGCTTTCTTT
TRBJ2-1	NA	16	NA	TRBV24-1	CATSDSIFTGLKSQFF	TGTGCCACCAGTGATTCGATCTTTACGGGCCTAAAGAGTCAGTTCTTC
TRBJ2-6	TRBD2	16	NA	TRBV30	CAWSRRGGTGANVLTF	TGTGCCTGGTCCCGACGGGGGGGAACAGGGGCCAACGTCCTGACTTTC
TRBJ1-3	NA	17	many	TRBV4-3	CASSQAPVSSSGNTIYF	TGCGCCAGCAGCCAGGCGCCGGTCTCCAGCTCTGGAAACACCATATATTTT
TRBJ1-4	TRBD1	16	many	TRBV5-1	CASSFYPGGGNEKLFF	TGCGCCAGCAGCTTCTACCCAGGGGGCGGAAATGAAAAACTGTTTTTT
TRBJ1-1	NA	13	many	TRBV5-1	CASSLAGVTEAFF	TGCGCCAGCAGCTTGGCCGGAGTGACTGAAGCTTTCTTT
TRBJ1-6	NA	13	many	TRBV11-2	CASSPSYGSPLHF	TGTGCCAGCAGCCCGTCTTATGGCTCACCCCTCCACTTT
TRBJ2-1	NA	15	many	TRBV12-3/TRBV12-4	CASSLVGPIPKEQFF	TGTGCCAGCAGTTTAGTGGGACCGATACCAAAGGAGCAGTTCTTC
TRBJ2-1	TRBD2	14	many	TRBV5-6	CASSLGTRAPEQFF	TGTGCCAGCAGCTTGGGGACTAGAGCTCCTGAGCAGTTCTTC
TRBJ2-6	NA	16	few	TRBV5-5	CASSSPGRSGANVLTF	TGTGCCAGCAGCTCCCCCGGGCGCTCTGGGGCCAACGTCCTGACTTTC
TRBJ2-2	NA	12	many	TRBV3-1	CASGSVTGELFF	TGTGCCAGCGGTTCGGTCACCGGGGAGCTGTTTTTT
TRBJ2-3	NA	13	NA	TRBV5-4	CASRENSGDTQYF	TGTGCCAGCAGGGAAAATAGCGGAGATACGCAGTATTTT
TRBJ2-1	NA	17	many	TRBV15	CATSRDIGRGSYNEQFF	TGTGCCACCAGCAGAGATATTGGGCGTGGTTCCTACAATGAGCAGTTCTTC
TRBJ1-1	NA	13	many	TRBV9	CASSVQWATEAFF	TGTGCCAGCAGCGTACAGTGGGCCACTGAAGCTTTCTTT
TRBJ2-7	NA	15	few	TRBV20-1	CSARGTRARGYEQYF	TGCAGTGCTAGAGGAACCAGGGCCAGGGGCTACGAGCAGTACTTC
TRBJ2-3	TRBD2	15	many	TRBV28	CASSSRTSGADTQYF	TGTGCCAGCAGTTCCAGAACTAGCGGCGCAGATACGCAGTATTTT
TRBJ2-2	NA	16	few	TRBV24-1	CATSDLEGRGTGELFF	TGTGCCACCAGTGATTTGGAGGGGCGCGGGACCGGGGAGCTGTTTTTT
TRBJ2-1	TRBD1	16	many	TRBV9	CASSAEYRGLDNEQFF	TGTGCCAGCAGCGCCGAATACAGGGGGCTGGACAATGAGCAGTTCTTC
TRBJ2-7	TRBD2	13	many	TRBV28	CASRAGTRDEQYF	TGTGCCAGCAGGGCCGGGACTAGGGACGAGCAGTACTTC
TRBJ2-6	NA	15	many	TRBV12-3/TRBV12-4	CASRKGGTGANVLTF	TGTGCCAGCAGAAAGGGGGGAACTGGGGCCAACGTCCTGACTTTC
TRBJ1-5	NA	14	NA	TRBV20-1	CSARADRGNQPQHF	TGCAGTGCTAGGGCGGACAGAGGCAATCAGCCCCAGCATTTT